This T cell receptor beta chain is drawn from a study of response to subunit inactivated influenza vaccine listed by TCRdb under 2018. With regard to the full study: The study used deep quantitative T cell receptor repertoire profiling to track responses to a trivalent subunit inactivated influenza vaccine. What the authors observed across the whole study: It was suggested by the authors that each seasonal influenza vaccination may recruit only a limited number of new T cells.

The CDR3 measures 13 amino acids from cysteine to phenylalanine. Just the 39-base CDR3 DNA is kept, in frame starting at base 1. Taken from the germline V gene, the CDR1 and CDR2 loops are SNHLY and FYNNEI. V and J lose 8 bases and 0 bases, and a span of 10 bases separates them. Library preparation employed RT-PCR. The sequencer was an Illumina HiSeq 2500. The raw public reads went through TCRdb reprocessing: fastp at Q25, MiXCR clone calling, in-frame beta chains kept. All rows with the same CDR3 protein become a single entry with the most common DNA and genes. Here the sample has more than 600,000 distinct CDR3 sequences; around 18% occur a single time. The top ten constitute 11% of the sample. Notes on this clonotype: There is no known antigen for this receptor. Per-nucleotide qualities are absent, and no much larger clonotype sits a single base away.

The receptor was derived from a man between 50 and 59 years old who received an inactivated influenza vaccine. Donor details come from another sample of the same person, matched by shared clones. Source: PBMCs from blood, taken more than 4 days after vaccination. The chain couples TRBV2 to TRBJ1-1, with the D gene not confidently named. CDR3 sequence: CASQNKVNTEAFF. DNA sequence: TGTGCCAGCCAAAACAAAGTGAACACTGAAGCTTTCTTT.